This TCR beta chain was identified during a study of blood T cell repertoires in COVID-19. For the study at large: From the United States, Italy and Spain came samples of acute and convalescent COVID-19.

Some clones are missing from TCRdb's copy, which holds only in-frame ones; the method was immunoSEQ multiplex PCR. Of some 210,000 clones in the sample, approximately 90% were seen once. Categorization into cohorts depended on clinical history that participants reported. The V gene's germline CDR1 is SNHLY and CDR2 FYNNEI. With 8 bases clipped from V and 6 bases from J, the junction kept 5 bases outside the gene matches. The CDR3 runs 13 residues. This chain links TRBV2 with TRBJ2-2; TRBD1 matches at 8 bases. This receptor was obtained from a man aged 18 to 29 with acute COVID-19. Sequencing used PBMCs or T cells enriched from blood (not recorded which). For the CDR3, the DNA is TGTGCCAGCCGCGGACAGGGCGCCGGGGAGCTGTTTTTT. It encodes CASRGQGAGELFF.